Sequencing of this T cell receptor (beta chain) was carried out in a study of control samples from healthy donors and cancer patients (TCRdb year 2020). CDR1 and CDR2, looked up from the germline V gene (reference sequence), are SGHNT and YYREEE. A distance of 1 base separates the germline ends of V and J, which lose 0 bases and 4 bases respectively. Reading from cysteine to phenylalanine, the CDR3 counts 12 amino acids. The read is trimmed to its CDR3 DNA, 36 bases read in frame from base 1. A single count supports this clone. Its antigen is still unknown. Base qualities were left out, and no much larger clone turns up one base away. The sample contains more than one DNA sequence encoding this CDR3. Libraries were prepared through the immunoSEQ multiplex PCR assay. As stored in TCRdb, this immuneACCESS dataset retains in-frame rearrangements with V and J assigned. A fraction of the clones does not appear; measured against another copy, unresolved V genes explain less than half of the discrepancy, and the remainder lacks a known reason. Within this sample are some 160,000 clones, with approximately 90% of them counted one time only. Approximately 0.7% of the sample comes from the top ten.

This sequence originates from a woman in her twenties or thirties in good health. Sequenced material: blood. The chain employs TRBV5-4 and TRBJ2-2; no D gene call is confident. The CDR3 loop reads CASSLATGELFF. The DNA sequence is as follows: TGTGCCAGCAGCTTGGCCACCGGGGAGCTGTTTTTT.